These 16 T cell receptor beta chains were sequenced from one sample in a study of identical twins (TCRdb year 2016). The library was produced with 5' RACE. TCRdb records Illumina HiSeq 2000 as the sequencer. TCRdb trimmed the raw reads at Q25, called clones with MiXCR and kept productive beta chains. CDR3 protein sequences are deduplicated, and each keeps its most common genes and DNA. The sample table contains some 330,000 distinct CDR3 sequences; only one count was recorded for 9% of them. The top ten clonotypes cover roughly 8.9% of the sample. The sequenced material came from naive T cells sorted from blood. The sample's cell subset or site label, in plain terms: cells isolated with a human naive T-cell isolation kit. These receptors all come from a woman aged 50 to 65 in good health.

This clonotype was found many times. J is TRBJ2-7 and V is TRBV5-6, with D perhaps TRBD1 (6 bases). The CDR3 has 14 residues. The germline CDR1 and CDR2 sequences are SGHDT and YYEEEE. Trimming left V 5 bases short and J 0 bases short, with 12 bases between. The CDR3 region is CASSRDTGSYEQYF. The DNA for the CDR3 is TGTGCCAGCAGTCGGGACACCGGCTCCTACGAGCAGTACTTC.

The genes are TRBV7-2 and TRBJ2-1; D gene unclear. V was trimmed by 4 bases and J by 0 bases, leaving 22 bases between them. The CDR3 covers 19 residues. Germline assignment: CDR1 SGHTA and CDR2 FQGNSA. CDR3 in amino acids: CASSSLGSPSADSYNEQFF. CDR3 DNA: TGTGCCAGCAGCTCGTTGGGTTCCCCCAGCGCTGACTCCTACAATGAGCAGTTCTTC.

The V call is TRBV7-9, the J call TRBJ2-3; D remains ambiguous. Trimming removed 5 bases at V and 1 base at J, with 16 bases between. Germline assignment: CDR1 SEHNR and CDR2 FQNEAQ (reference sequence). CDR3 length: 16 residues. CDR3: CASSPSRLTGTDTQYF. The CDR3 DNA is TGTGCCAGCAGCCCATCTAGGCTAACAGGCACAGATACGCAGTATTTT.

This clonotype was recorded a few times. This chain connects TRBV5-1 to TRBJ2-5; weak D call: TRBD2 (5 bases). Germline V lookup: CDR1 SGHRS, CDR2 YFSETQ. The CDR3 is made up of 16 amino acids. The V gene lost 0 bases and the J gene lost 5 bases, with 17 bases spanning the gap. The CDR3 coding sequence is TGCGCCAGCAGCTTGGCCGGCTTCGGGAATCGGGAGACCCAGTACTTC. It encodes CASSLAGFGNRETQYF.

This clonotype was counted only a few times. This chain uses TRBV12-3 or TRBV12-4 with TRBJ2-2; possibly TRBD2 for D (5 bases). The germline V and J ends were trimmed by 3 bases and 7 bases, with 9 bases remaining between them. This CDR3 has 13 residues. Written as DNA, the CDR3 is TGTGCCAGCAGTTTGGGAGTGGGCGGGGAGCTGTTTTTT. It encodes CASSLGVGGELFF.

J is TRBJ2-3 and V is TRBV3-1; D is ambiguous. Per the germline V gene, CDR1 is LGHDT and CDR2 is YNNKEL (reference sequence). The CDR3 is 13 residues long. V dropped 3 bases and J dropped 3 bases, with 7 bases sitting between them. CDR3 protein: CASSQGRTDTQYF. The CDR3 DNA sequence: TGTGCCAGCAGCCAGGGAAGAACAGATACGCAGTATTTT.

This clonotype came up many times. The chain has TRBV10-3 and TRBJ2-7; possible D gene TRBD2, 5 bases. There are 16 residues in the CDR3. Germline CDR1 is ENHRY and CDR2 is SYGVKD. Trimming left V 3 bases short and J 0 bases short, with 15 bases between. CDR3 DNA: TGTGCCATCAGTGACGGACTCTCGGCCAGCTCCTACGAGCAGTACTTC. Its translation is CAISDGLSASSYEQYF.

The chain carries TRBV9 and TRBJ2-2, with D possibly being TRBD2 (5 bases). The CDR3 has 15 residues. From germline, CDR1 is SGDLS and CDR2 YYNGEE. The V and J ends lost 4 bases and 0 bases respectively, with 10 bases between them. CDR3 region: CASSLLATNTGELFF. In DNA, the CDR3 is TGTGCCAGCAGCCTTCTAGCCACGAACACCGGGGAGCTGTTTTTT.

The table lists this clonotype with many counts. The V call is TRBV21-1, the J call TRBJ2-7; the table's D call of TRBD1 was not tested on the DNA. TRBV21-1 corresponds to a pseudogene. The CDR3 sequence is 12 residues long. The CDR3 nucleotides are TGTGCCAGCCGTGGACAGACCTACGAGCAGTACGTC. Translation: CASRGQTYEQYV.

The chain employs TRBV29-1 and TRBJ1-1; 8 bases are a match to TRBD1. V dropped 7 bases and J dropped 3; count of bases not matched to a gene: 1. Germline V CDR1 and CDR2: SQVTM, ANQGSEA. This CDR3 has 11 amino acids. The CDR3 DNA reads TGCAGCGGACAGGGGTACACTGAAGCTTTCTTT. Amino acids: CSGQGYTEAFF.

CDR3 amino acids: CASSLVTGAPTEAFF. DNA of the CDR3: TGTGCCAGCAGTTTGGTGACAGGGGCCCCCACTGAAGCTTTCTTT. J is TRBJ1-1 and V is TRBV12-3 or TRBV12-4; TRBD1 matches at 8 bases. The CDR3 totals 15 residues. Germline trimming cut 3 bases from V and 4 bases from J; bases unmatched to any gene: 7.

This clonotype came up a few times. The V call is TRBV7-8, the J call TRBJ2-1; 7 bases are a match to TRBD1. Germline CDR1 reads SGHVS; CDR2 reads FQNEAQ. J lost 0 bases, V lost 5 bases, and 10 bases had no gene match. CDR3 length: 17 residues. In nucleotides, the CDR3 is TGTGCCAGCAGCCCTAAGAGGCCAGGGGGCTCCTACAATGAGCAGTTCTTC. As protein: CASSPKRPGGSYNEQFF.

The chain carries TRBV6-5 and TRBJ2-1; TRBD2 aligns across 7 bases. The trim removed 2 bases at V and 3 bases at J, leaving 10 bases unmatched. The germline gives CDR1 MNHEY, CDR2 SVGAGI. This CDR3 spans 17 amino acids. In DNA form, the CDR3 reads TGTGCCAGCAGTTACGCGGCCAGCGGGGCGAACTACAATGAGCAGTTCTTC. Protein product: CASSYAASGANYNEQFF.

V usage is TRBV29-1 and J usage is TRBJ2-1, with D perhaps TRBD1 (6 bases). The germline CDR1 and CDR2 sequences are SQVTM and ANQGSEA. With 4 bases removed from V and 7 bases from J, the gap between germline ends came to 11 bases. The CDR3 runs 12 residues. This chain's CDR3 is CSVADRTNEQFF. The CDR3 DNA reads TGCAGCGTTGCTGACAGGACGAATGAGCAGTTCTTC.

Ten or more counts support this clonotype. This CDR3 reads CASSLKGFLGYTF. The CDR3 DNA is TGCGCCAGCAGCTTGAAGGGCTTCCTTGGCTACACCTTC. The chain couples TRBV5-1 to TRBJ1-2; D remains ambiguous. Looked up from germline, CDR1 is SGHRS and CDR2 is YFSETQ. The CDR3 is 13 amino acids. The V and J ends lost 1 base and 7 bases respectively, with 11 bases between them.

This clonotype was seen a handful of times. V and J are TRBV12-3 or TRBV12-4 and TRBJ1-6; D is possibly TRBD1 (5 bases). The CDR3 loop spans 14 amino acids. Trimming stripped 5 bases from V and 7 bases from J, with 12 bases between. The CDR3 reads CASSPTVPNSPLHF. The DNA for the CDR3 is TGTGCCAGCAGTCCGACAGTCCCAAATTCACCCCTCCACTTT.